These 12 T cell receptor beta chains share one sample of origin, sequenced in a study of blood T cells in healthy people across ages. Next came a second PCR, run for roughly 6 to 11 cycles, which used a sample-barcoded 5' primer along with a J-beta primer mix. TCRdb called the 5' RACE reads again in MiXCR, with one record for every CDR3 protein. In the table there are hundreds of thousands of distinct CDR3 sequences, roughly 31% of which are singletons. The specimen was blood. The receptors stem from a woman of 80 years or more in good health.

For the CDR3, the DNA is TGTGCCAGCAGCCAAGGGGCAGCTCGGGCTAACTATGGCTACACCTTC. Protein product: CASSQGAARANYGYTF. The chain links TRBV3-1 to TRBJ1-2; D is uncertain. This CDR3 comprises 16 residues. V lost 1 base, J lost 0 bases, and 12 bases lay in between. The germline CDR1 and CDR2 sequences are LGHDT and YNNKEL (reference sequence).

The chain links TRBV6-5 to TRBJ2-7, with 9 bases identical to TRBD1. The germline V gene encodes CDR1 MNHEY and CDR2 SVGAGI. With 0 bases clipped from V and 2 bases from J, the junction kept 2 bases outside the gene matches. The CDR3 spans 15 residues. In nucleotides, the CDR3 is TGTGCCAGCAGTTACTCTCGACAGGGGGCCTACGAGCAGTACTTC. Translation: CASSYSRQGAYEQYF.

The table lists this clonotype with a few counts. The V call is TRBV5-4, the J call TRBJ2-3; D might be TRBD2 (5 bases). CDR3 length equals 14 residues. Trimming stripped 6 bases from V and 5 bases from J, with 16 bases between. Germline V gives CDR1 SGHNT, CDR2 YYREEE (reference sequence). CDR3 sequence: CASTNRAGEDTQYF. Written as DNA, the CDR3 is TGTGCCAGCACCAACCGGGCCGGGGAAGATACGCAGTATTTT. Supplemented by reference TRBV5-4 and TRBJ2-3, the full variable domain reads ETGVTQSPTHLIKTRGQQVTLRCSSQSGHNTVSWYQQALGQGPQFIFQYYREEENGRGNFPPRFSGLQFPNYSSELNVNALELDDSALYLCASTNRAGEDTQYFGPGTRLTVL.

This clonotype came up many times. The chain combines TRBV10-3 with TRBJ2-7; 7 nucleotides agree with TRBD1. Looked up from germline, CDR1 is ENHRY and CDR2 is SYGVKD. This CDR3 spans 16 amino acids. Trimming cost V 2 bases and J 2 bases; bases outside gene matches: 9. The CDR3 nucleotides are TGTGCCATCAGTGAGACGCGGACAGGCGATACCTACGAGCAGTACTTC. Its protein product is CAISETRTGDTYEQYF.

J is TRBJ2-3 and V is TRBV7-8; 11 bases line up with TRBD2. CDR1 is SGHVS and CDR2 is FQNEAQ in the germline V gene. The V and J ends lost 5 bases and 3 bases, in that order; junction bases with no gene match: 7. This CDR3 region has 16 residues. The CDR3 DNA sequence: TGTGCCAGCAGCATTGTTAGCGGGGGGGCGACAGATACGCAGTATTTT. Amino acid sequence: CASSIVSGGATDTQYF.

The chain uses TRBV7-2 and TRBJ2-1; 10 bases match TRBD2. Germline V lookup: CDR1 SGHTA, CDR2 FQGNSA. The CDR3 runs 16 residues. Losses at the gene ends were 0 bases for V and 9 bases for J; bases not matched to a gene: 8. This CDR3 is CASSLAIPAGGVEQFF. CDR3 sequence (DNA): TGTGCCAGCAGCTTAGCGATTCCAGCGGGAGGGGTTGAGCAGTTCTTC.

Note on this clonotype: With a much larger clone just one base away, this may be a read error. V gene TRBV7-2 combines with J gene TRBJ2-5; D is perhaps TRBD2 (6 bases). CDR3 size: 17 residues. From germline, CDR1 is SGHTA and CDR2 FQGNSA. The CDR3 DNA is TGTGCCAGCAGCTTAGAGTCTCGGGGGTGGGGCCAAGGGACCCAGTACTTC. It codes for CASSLESRGWGQGTQYF.

V and J are TRBV30 and TRBJ2-3; D ambiguous. The CDR3 sequence is 14 residues long. Germline V gene lookup returns CDR1 GTSNPN and CDR2 SVGIG (reference sequence). V lost 1 base and J 5 bases, leaving 13 bases between the germline ends. The chain's CDR3 is CAWSATGQGDTQYF. DNA of the CDR3: TGTGCCTGGAGTGCCACGGGCCAAGGAGATACGCAGTATTTT.

The genes are TRBV29-1 and TRBJ2-1; TRBD2 matches at 11 bases. The V gene end was trimmed by 6 bases and the J gene end by 6 bases; junction bases not matched to a gene: 16. CDR1 and CDR2 from the germline V gene are SQVTM and ANQGSEA. CDR3 length: 17 residues. CDR3 in amino acids: CSVHAFLLAGVTNEQFF. In DNA form, the CDR3 reads TGCAGCGTCCATGCGTTCCTACTAGCGGGAGTCACCAATGAGCAGTTCTTC.

Many counts were recorded for this clonotype. The V gene is TRBV6-6, the J gene TRBJ1-1; 8 nucleotides agree with TRBD1. V shed 2 bases and J 6 bases; nucleotides not matched to a gene: 5. Germline loops: CDR1 MNHNY, CDR2 SVGAGI (reference sequence). The CDR3 contains 14 residues. CDR3 DNA sequence: TGTGCCAGCAGTTACGTTGACAGGGGAGCTGAAGCTTTCTTT. It encodes CASSYVDRGAEAFF.

This clonotype has just a few counts. The gene calls are TRBV7-9 and TRBJ1-1, with no clear D. V shed 4 bases and J shed 0 bases, with 9 bases lying between them. Germline-derived CDR1 and CDR2 are SEHNR and FQNEAQ (reference sequence). The CDR3 contains 14 residues. CDR3 region: CASSSTTVNTEAFF. CDR3 sequence (DNA): TGTGCCAGCAGCTCCACTACAGTGAACACTGAAGCTTTCTTT.

With regard to this clonotype: This may come from a read error, since a much larger clone is one base off. The chain couples TRBV6-5 to TRBJ2-7; D possibly corresponds to TRBD2 (6 bases). Trimming left V 0 bases short and J 6 bases short, with 21 bases between. The CDR3 contains 17 residues. Germline loops: CDR1 MNHEY, CDR2 SVGAGI. CDR3 residues: CASSYSSGRAGHSEQYF. The CDR3 DNA follows: TGTGCCAGCAGTTACTCGAGTGGGCGTGCGGGGCACAGCGAGCAGTACTTC.